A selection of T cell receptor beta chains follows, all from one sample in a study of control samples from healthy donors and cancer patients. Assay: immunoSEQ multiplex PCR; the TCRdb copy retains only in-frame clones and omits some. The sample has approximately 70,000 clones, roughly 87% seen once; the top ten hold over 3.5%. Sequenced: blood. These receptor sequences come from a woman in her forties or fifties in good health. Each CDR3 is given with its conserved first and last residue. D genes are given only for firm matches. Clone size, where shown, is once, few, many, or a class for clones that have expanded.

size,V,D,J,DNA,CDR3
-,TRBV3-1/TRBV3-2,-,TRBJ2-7,TGTGCCAGCAGCCATTCCTACGAGCAGTACTTC,CASSHSYEQYF
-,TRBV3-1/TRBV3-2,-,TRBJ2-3,TGTGCCAGCAGCCACGGTCACGAGGCGCAGTATTTT,CASSHGHEAQYF
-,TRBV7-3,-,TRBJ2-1,TGTGCCAGCAGCGCCGACAGTTACAATGAGCAGTTCTTC,CASSADSYNEQFF
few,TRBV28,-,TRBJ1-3,TGTGCCAGCAGCCTCGGGGGGGTTCGGGACACCATATATTTT,CASSLGGVRDTIYF
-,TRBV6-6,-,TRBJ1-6,TGTGCCAGCAGTCCAGCAGGGGAAGGTTCACCCCTCCACTTT,CASSPAGEGSPLHF
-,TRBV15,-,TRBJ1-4,TGTGCCACCAGCCCGAAGAAGGGAGAAAAACTGTTTTTT,CATSPKKGEKLFF
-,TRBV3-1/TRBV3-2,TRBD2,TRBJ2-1,TGTGCCAGCAGCCAACTAGCGGGAGATGAGCAGTTCTTC,CASSQLAGDEQFF
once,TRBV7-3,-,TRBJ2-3,TGTGCCAGCAGCTCGTTAGGGGGGGCAGATACGCAGTATTTT,CASSSLGGADTQYF
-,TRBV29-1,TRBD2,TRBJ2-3,TGCAGCGTTGAGGTCCGTAGCGGGAGGACTAGCACAGATACGCAGTATTTT,CSVEVRSGRTSTDTQYF
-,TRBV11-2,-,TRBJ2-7,TGTGCCAGCAGCCCGACAGGCGGGTACTACGAGCAGTACTTC,CASSPTGGYYEQYF
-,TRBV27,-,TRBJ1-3,TGTGCCAGCAGTTTGAATGGCCTCAGCTCTGGAAACACCATATATTTT,CASSLNGLSSGNTIYF
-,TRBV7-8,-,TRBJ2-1,TGTGCCAGCAGATCTAGCGTTAGCTCCTACAATGAGCAGTTCTTC,CASRSSVSSYNEQFF
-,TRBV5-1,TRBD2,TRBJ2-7,TGCGCCAGCAGCTCGGGACTAGCGGCCCTTCCCTACGAGCAGTACTTC,CASSSGLAALPYEQYF
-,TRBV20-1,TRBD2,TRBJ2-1,TGCAGTGCTAGTACGACTAGCTCCAATGAGCAGTTCTTC,CSASTTSSNEQFF
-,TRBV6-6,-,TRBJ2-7,TGTGCCAGCAGCCACAGCGGGACAGACTACGAGCAGTACTTC,CASSHSGTDYEQYF
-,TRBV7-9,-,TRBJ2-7,TGTGCCAGCAGCTACCGACTGTCAGGAGCAACGAGCGAGCAGTACTTC,CASSYRLSGATSEQYF
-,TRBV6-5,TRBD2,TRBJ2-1,TGTGCCAGCAGTTTCACTAGCGGGGTCACAACTGAGCAGTTCTTC,CASSFTSGVTTEQFF
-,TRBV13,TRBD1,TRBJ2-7,TGTGCCAGCAGGGAAACCGGGACAGGGGTCTCCTACGAGCAGTACTTC,CASRETGTGVSYEQYF
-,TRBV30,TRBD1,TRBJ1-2,TGTGCCTGGATTCAACAATACAGGGGCGACGGCTACACCTTC,CAWIQQYRGDGYTF
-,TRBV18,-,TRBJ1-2,TGTGCCAGCTCACCAACTTCCGACTATGGCTACACCTTC,CASSPTSDYGYTF
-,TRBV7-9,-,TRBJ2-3,TGTGCCAGCAGCTTACTGGCCGCAGATACGCAGTATTTT,CASSLLAADTQYF
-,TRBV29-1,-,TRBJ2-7,TGCAGCGTTGCTGGGCAGGGGAAAGGCTACGAGCAGTACTTC,CSVAGQGKGYEQYF
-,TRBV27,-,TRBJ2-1,TGTGCCAGCAGTTTTTTTGGTGAGCAGTTCTTC,CASSFFGEQFF
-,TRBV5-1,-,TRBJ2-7,TGCGCCAGCAGCTCCGACAGAACCTACGAGCAGTACTTC,CASSSDRTYEQYF
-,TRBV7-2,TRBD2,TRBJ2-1,TGTGCCAGCAGCCAGCGGGAGACCGCTATGCATGAGCAGTTCTTC,CASSQRETAMHEQFF
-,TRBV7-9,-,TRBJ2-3,TGTGCCAGCAGTTCAAGCGATACGCAGTATTTT,CASSSSDTQYF
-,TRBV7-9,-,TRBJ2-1,TGTGCCAGCAGCTTAGGACAGTTTCCCGAGCAGTTCTTC,CASSLGQFPEQFF
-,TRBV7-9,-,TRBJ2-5,TGTGCCAGCAGCTTAGAAGGGACCCACCAAGAGACCCAGTACTTC,CASSLEGTHQETQYF
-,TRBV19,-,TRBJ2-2,TGTGCCAGTAGTATTCGGGCAGGCGATAACACCGGGGAGCTGTTTTTT,CASSIRAGDNTGELFF
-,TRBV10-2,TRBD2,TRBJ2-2,TGCGCCAGCAGTGGGACTAGCGGGAGAGGGAACACCGGGGAGCTGTTTTTT,CASSGTSGRGNTGELFF
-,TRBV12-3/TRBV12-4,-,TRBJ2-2,TGTGCCAGCAGTTTGATGGGGACCGGGGAGCTGTTTTTT,CASSLMGTGELFF
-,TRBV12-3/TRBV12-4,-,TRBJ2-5,TGTGCCAGCAGTCTGGGGAATCGGTCCCAGTACTTC,CASSLGNRSQYF
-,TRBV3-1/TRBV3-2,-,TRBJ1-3,TGTGCCAGCAGCCCTGACGGAGCTGGAAACACCATATATTTT,CASSPDGAGNTIYF
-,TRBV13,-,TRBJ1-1,TGTGCCAGCAGCTTGGGAACTTTAGAAGCTTTCTTT,CASSLGTLEAFF
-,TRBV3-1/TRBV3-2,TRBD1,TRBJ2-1,TGTGCCAGCAGCCCAAACGCCCAGGGGGCGGCGTACAATGAGCAGTTCTTC,CASSPNAQGAAYNEQFF
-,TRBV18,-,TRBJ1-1,TGTGCCAGCTCACCGGCAATGAACACTGAAGCTTTCTTT,CASSPAMNTEAFF
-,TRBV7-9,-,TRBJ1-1,TGTGCCAGCAGCCTCCAAGGGAAGAACACTGAAGCTTTCTTT,CASSLQGKNTEAFF
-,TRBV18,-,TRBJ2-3,TGTGCCAGCTCACCCGAACCTAGAACCCGCACAGATACGCAGTATTTT,CASSPEPRTRTDTQYF
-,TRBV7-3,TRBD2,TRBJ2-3,TGTGCCAGCAGCCCTAGACTAGCGGGATCGGCAGATACGCAGTATTTT,CASSPRLAGSADTQYF
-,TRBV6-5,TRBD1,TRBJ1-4,TGTGCCAGCAGCCGGGACAGGGGTGAAAAACTGTTTTTT,CASSRDRGEKLFF
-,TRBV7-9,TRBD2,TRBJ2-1,TGTGCCAGCAAAATAGACGGGGGGGTGAACAATGAGCAGTTCTTC,CASKIDGGVNNEQFF
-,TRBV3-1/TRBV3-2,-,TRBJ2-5,TGTGCCAGCAGCCAAGGGGATATAGAGACCCAGTACTTC,CASSQGDIETQYF
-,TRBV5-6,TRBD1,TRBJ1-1,TGTGCCAGCAGCTTAGGGGGCGGACACCTCTACACTGAAGCTTTCTTT,CASSLGGGHLYTEAFF
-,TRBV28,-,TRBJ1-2,TGTGCCAGCCTGAGCGGCTCCAGGACTGCTTATGGCTACACCTTC,CASLSGSRTAYGYTF
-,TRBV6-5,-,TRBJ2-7,TGTGCCAGTACAGAGTCCTCTACGACTTACGAGCAGTACTTC,CASTESSTTYEQYF
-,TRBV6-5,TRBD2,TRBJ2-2,TGTGCCAGCCATCCGGGACTAGTATCCACCGGGGAGCTGTTTTTT,CASHPGLVSTGELFF